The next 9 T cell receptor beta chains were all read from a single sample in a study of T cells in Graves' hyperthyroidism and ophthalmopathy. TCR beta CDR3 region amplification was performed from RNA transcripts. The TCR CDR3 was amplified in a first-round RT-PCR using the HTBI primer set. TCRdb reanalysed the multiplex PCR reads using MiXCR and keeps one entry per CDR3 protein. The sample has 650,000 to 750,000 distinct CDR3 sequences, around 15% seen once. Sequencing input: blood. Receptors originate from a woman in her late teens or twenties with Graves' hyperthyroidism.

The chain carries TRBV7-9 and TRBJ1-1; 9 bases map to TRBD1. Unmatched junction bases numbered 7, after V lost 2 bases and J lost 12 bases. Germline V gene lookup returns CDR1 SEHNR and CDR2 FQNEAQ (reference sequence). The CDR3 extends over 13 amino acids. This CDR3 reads CASSLSGTGTPFF. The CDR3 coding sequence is TGTGCCAGCAGCTTATCCGGGACAGGGACCCCTTTCTTT.

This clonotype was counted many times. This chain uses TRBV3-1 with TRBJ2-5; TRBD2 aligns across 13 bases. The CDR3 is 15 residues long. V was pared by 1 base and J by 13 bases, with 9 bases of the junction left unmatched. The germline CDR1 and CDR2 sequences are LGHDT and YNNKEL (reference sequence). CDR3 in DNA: TGTGCCAGCAGCCAAGCAAAATGGGGACTAGCGGGACCGTACTTC. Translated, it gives CASSQAKWGLAGPYF.

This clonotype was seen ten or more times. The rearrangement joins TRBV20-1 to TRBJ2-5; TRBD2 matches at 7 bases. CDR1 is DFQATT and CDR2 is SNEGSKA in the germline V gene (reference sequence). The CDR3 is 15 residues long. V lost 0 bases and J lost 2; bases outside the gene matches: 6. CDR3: CSARDWEGSQETQYF. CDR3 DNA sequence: TGCAGTGCTAGAGATTGGGAGGGCTCTCAAGAGACCCAGTACTTC.

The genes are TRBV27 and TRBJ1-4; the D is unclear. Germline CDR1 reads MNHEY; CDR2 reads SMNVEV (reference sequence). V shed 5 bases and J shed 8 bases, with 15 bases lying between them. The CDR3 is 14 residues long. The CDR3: CASSALGIGEKLFF. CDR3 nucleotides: TGTGCCAGCAGTGCCTTAGGGATAGGCGAAAAACTGTTTTTT.

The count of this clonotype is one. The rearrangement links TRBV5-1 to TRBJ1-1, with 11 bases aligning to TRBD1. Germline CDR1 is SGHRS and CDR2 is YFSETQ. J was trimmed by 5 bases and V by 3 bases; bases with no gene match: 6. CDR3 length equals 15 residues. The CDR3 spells CASSSWTGGMTEAFF. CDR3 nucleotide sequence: TGCGCCAGCAGCTCCTGGACAGGGGGCATGACTGAAGCTTTCTTT.

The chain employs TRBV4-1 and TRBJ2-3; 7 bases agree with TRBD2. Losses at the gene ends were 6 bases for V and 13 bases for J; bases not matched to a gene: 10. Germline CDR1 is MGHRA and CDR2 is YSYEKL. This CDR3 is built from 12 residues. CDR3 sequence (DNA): TGCGCCAGCAGGGGATGGGGGAGGGCTGAGTATTTT. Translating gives CASRGWGRAEYF.

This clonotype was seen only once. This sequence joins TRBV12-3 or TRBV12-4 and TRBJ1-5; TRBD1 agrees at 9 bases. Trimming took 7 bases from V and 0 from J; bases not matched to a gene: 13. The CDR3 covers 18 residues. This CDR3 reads CASKAGTGGKYSNQPQHF. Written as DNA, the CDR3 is TGTGCCAGCAAAGCGGGAACAGGGGGCAAATATAGCAATCAGCCCCAGCATTTT.

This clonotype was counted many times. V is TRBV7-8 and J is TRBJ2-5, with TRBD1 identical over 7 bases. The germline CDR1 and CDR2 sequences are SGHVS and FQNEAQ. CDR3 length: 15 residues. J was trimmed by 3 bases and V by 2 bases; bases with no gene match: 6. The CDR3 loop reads CASSLWDRDKETQYF. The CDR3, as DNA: TGTGCCAGCAGCTTATGGGACAGAGATAAAGAGACCCAGTACTTC.

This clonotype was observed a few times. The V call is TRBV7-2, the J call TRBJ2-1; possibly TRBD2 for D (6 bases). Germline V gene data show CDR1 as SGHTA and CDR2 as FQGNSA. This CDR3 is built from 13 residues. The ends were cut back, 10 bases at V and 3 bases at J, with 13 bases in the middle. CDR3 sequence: CATATRGYNEQFF. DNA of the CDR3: TGTGCCACCGCGACTAGGGGCTACAATGAGCAGTTCTTC.